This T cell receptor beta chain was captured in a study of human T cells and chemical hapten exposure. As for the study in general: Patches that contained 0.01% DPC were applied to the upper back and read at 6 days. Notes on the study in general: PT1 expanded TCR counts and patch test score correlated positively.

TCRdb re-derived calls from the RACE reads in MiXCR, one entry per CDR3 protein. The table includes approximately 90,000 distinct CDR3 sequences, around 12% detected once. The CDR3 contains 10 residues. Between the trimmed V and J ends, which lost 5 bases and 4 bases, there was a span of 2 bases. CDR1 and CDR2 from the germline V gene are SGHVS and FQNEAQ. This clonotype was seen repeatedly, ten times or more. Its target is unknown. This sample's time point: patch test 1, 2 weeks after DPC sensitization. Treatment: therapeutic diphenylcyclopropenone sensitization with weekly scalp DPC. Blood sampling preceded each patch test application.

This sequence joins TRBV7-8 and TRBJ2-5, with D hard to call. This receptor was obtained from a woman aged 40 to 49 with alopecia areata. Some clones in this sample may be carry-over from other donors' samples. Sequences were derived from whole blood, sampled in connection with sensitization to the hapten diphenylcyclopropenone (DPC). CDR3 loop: CASSLETQYF. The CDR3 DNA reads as TGTGCCAGCAGCCTAGAGACCCAGTACTTC.